The table lists the clone carrying this TCR beta chain with a count of one. Its antigen is not known. Generated by immunoSEQ multiplex PCR, the TCRdb table keeps only in-frame clones and is missing some. This repertoire shows roughly 80,000 clones, 90% found once; its top ten account for about 5.4%. The sample is drawn from a study of T cell responses to AZD1222 COVID-19 vaccine. Study-wide points: Two AZD1222 administrations were followed by greater Spike-specific TCR breadth and depth. Spike-spanning, vaccine-associated CD4 TCRs were dominant at 160-218 and 743-854. As reported, nearly half of all spike-specific TCRs target variant regions that are unmutated.

This CDR3 is 14 amino acids long. V was shortened by 5 bases and J by 1 base, with 9 bases between the two germline ends. The germline CDR1 and CDR2 sequences are MDHEN and SYDVKM. Material: peripheral blood, obtained 28 days after the second AZD1222 dose. The V gene is TRBV28, the J gene TRBJ1-3, with a possible D match to TRBD1 (5 bases). The TCR sequence derives from an adult who received the AZD1222 COVID-19 vaccine. The CDR3 sequence is CASSDRGSGNTIYF. The CDR3 DNA follows: TGTGCCAGCAGTGATAGGGGTTCTGGAAACACCATATATTTT.